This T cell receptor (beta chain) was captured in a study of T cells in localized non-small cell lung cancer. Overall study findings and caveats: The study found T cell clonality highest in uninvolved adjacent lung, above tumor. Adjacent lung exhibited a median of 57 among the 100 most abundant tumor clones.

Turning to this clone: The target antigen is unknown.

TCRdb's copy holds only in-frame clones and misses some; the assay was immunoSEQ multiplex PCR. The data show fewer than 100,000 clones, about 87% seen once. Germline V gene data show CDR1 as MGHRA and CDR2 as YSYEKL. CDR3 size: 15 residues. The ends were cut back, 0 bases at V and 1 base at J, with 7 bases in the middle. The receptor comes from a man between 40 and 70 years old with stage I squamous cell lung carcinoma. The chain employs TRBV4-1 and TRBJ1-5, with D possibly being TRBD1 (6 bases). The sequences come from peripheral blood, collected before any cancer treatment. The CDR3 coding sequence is TGCGCCAGCAGCCAAGATGGACAGAGCAATCAGCCCCAGCATTTT. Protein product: CASSQDGQSNQPQHF.